Listed here are 13 T cell receptor beta chains from one sample, sequenced in a study of tumor-infiltrating lymphocytes in localized non-small cell lung cancer. Only in-frame clones appear in the TCRdb table, and some are missing; sequencing was by immunoSEQ multiplex PCR. This table has roughly 2,500 clones, more than 45% appearing once. Material for sequencing was uninvolved lung tissue not adjacent to the tumor. The receptors derive from a human donor with non-small cell lung cancer. Some clones in this sample may be carry-over from other donors' samples.

J is TRBJ1-2 and V is TRBV5-1; possible D gene TRBD1, 5 bases. Germline V gene sequence: CDR1 SGHRS, CDR2 YFSETQ. Trimming took 0 bases from V and 3 from J, leaving 9 bases between them. The CDR3 runs to 14 residues. The DNA of the CDR3 is TGCGCCAGCAGCTTGGCCCTAGGGGACTATGGCTACACCTTC. Protein: CASSLALGDYGYTF. Filled out from reference TRBV5-1 and TRBJ1-2, the complete variable domain reads KAGVTQTPRYLIKTRGQQVTLSCSPISGHRSVSWYQQTPGQGLQFLFEYFSETQRNKGNFPGRFSGRQFSNSRSEMNVSTLELGDSALYLCASSLALGDYGYTFGSGTRLTVV.

This rearrangement joins TRBV6-6 to TRBJ2-2; TRBD2 might be the D (5 bases). Trimming cost V 9 bases and J 6 bases, with 14 bases left between them. This CDR3 contains 13 residues. Germline V lookup: CDR1 MNHNY, CDR2 SVGAGI (reference sequence). The CDR3 loop is CASSPLVPGELFF. The CDR3 nucleotides are TGTGCCAGTTCTCCACTAGTCCCCGGGGAGCTGTTTTTT.

The CDR3 loop reads CASRRTGRNQPQHF. As DNA, the CDR3 is TGTGCCAGCAGGAGGACAGGGCGAAATCAGCCCCAGCATTTT. This chain uses TRBV6-1 with TRBJ1-5; 8 nucleotides agree with TRBD1. V lost 6 bases to trimming and J lost 4 bases; unmatched junction nucleotides: 5. The CDR3 extends over 14 amino acids. From germline, CDR1 is MNHNS and CDR2 SASEGT.

The rearrangement joins TRBV28 to TRBJ2-1; 7 bases match TRBD1. The V segment lost 6 bases and the J segment 7 bases; nucleotides outside the gene matches: 6. The CDR3 covers 13 residues. Germline values: CDR1 MDHEN, CDR2 SYDVKM. The CDR3 here is CASRSSGGNEQFF. CDR3 in DNA: TGTGCCAGCAGGAGCTCAGGGGGAAATGAGCAGTTCTTC.

This clone appeared a single time. The chain couples TRBV7-6 to TRBJ2-2; D is uncertain. This CDR3 contains 16 residues. CDR1 SGHVS and CDR2 FNYEAQ come from the germline V gene. V was cut by 0 bases and J by 3 bases, with 11 bases left in between. The CDR3 sequence: CASSLAARDYTGELFF. In nucleotides, the CDR3 is TGTGCCAGCAGCTTAGCGGCGAGAGATTACACCGGGGAGCTGTTTTTT. Supplemented by reference TRBV7-6 and TRBJ2-2, the full variable domain reads GAGVSQSPRYKVTKRGQDVALRCDPISGHVSLYWYRQALGQGPEFLTYFNYEAQQDKSGLPNDRFSAERPEGSISTLTIQRTEQRDSAMYRCASSLAARDYTGELFFGEGSRLTVL.

The rearrangement links TRBV27 to TRBJ2-7; weak D call: TRBD2 (6 bases). CDR1 is MNHEY and CDR2 is SMNVEV in the germline V gene (reference sequence). V dropped 6 bases and J dropped 4 bases, with 16 bases sitting between them. The length of the CDR3 is 14 residues. For the CDR3, the DNA is TGTGCCAGCAGGCCGGGACTGGCTCGTTACGAGCAGTACTTC. Its protein is CASRPGLARYEQYF.

In this sample, this clone turned up a few times. V usage is TRBV6-1 and J usage is TRBJ2-2; 8 bases agree with TRBD2. Per the germline V gene, CDR1 is MNHNS and CDR2 is SASEGT. The length of the CDR3 is 12 residues. The CDR3 sequence is CGTSGNTGELFF. Here the CDR3 DNA reads TGTGGTACTAGCGGGAACACCGGGGAGCTGTTTTTT.

The CDR3 is CASSLASLGEKLFF. In DNA form, the CDR3 reads TGCGCCAGCAGCTTGGCCTCTCTCGGGGAAAAACTGTTTTTT. The rearrangement joins TRBV5-1 to TRBJ1-4; D call uncertain. Germline assignment: CDR1 SGHRS and CDR2 YFSETQ. V lost 0 bases and J lost 8, with 11 bases in between. This CDR3 has 14 residues.

J is TRBJ2-5 and V is TRBV20-1, with D hard to call. V was shortened by 3 bases and J by 2 bases, with 4 bases between the two germline ends. CDR1 is DFQATT, CDR2 SNEGSKA, per germline (reference sequence). The CDR3 is 11 amino acids. CDR3 DNA sequence: TGCAGTGCTAGTCATCAAGAGACCCAGTACTTC. Its translation is CSASHQETQYF.

The V call is TRBV7-2, the J call TRBJ2-5, with TRBD2 matching 10 bases. The junction had 7 bases not matched to a gene; V was cut back by 2 bases and J by 7 bases. The germline CDR1 and CDR2 sequences are SGHTA and FQGNSA. This CDR3 contains 15 residues. Written as DNA, the CDR3 is TGTGCCAGCAGCTTATCGGCTAGCGGGAGCGGGACCCAGTACTTC. Its protein is CASSLSASGSGTQYF. Supplemented by reference TRBV7-2 and TRBJ2-5, the full variable domain reads GAGVSQSPSNKVTEKGKDVELRCDPISGHTALYWYRQSLGQGLEFLIYFQGNSAPDKSGLPSDRFSAERTGGSVSTLTIQRTQQEDSAVYLCASSLSASGSGTQYFGPGTRLLVL.

Sample share makes this clone medium-sized. CDR3 coding DNA: TGTGCCAGCAGCCCGGGACACCTCACTGAAGCTTTCTTT. Amino acid sequence: CASSPGHLTEAFF. This chain uses TRBV14 with TRBJ1-1, with TRBD1 as a possible D gene (6 bases). From germline, CDR1 is SGHDN and CDR2 FVKESK. V lost 4 bases and J 4 bases, leaving 10 bases between the germline ends. The CDR3 sequence is 13 residues long.

J is TRBJ2-5 and V is TRBV7-9, with no clear D. Trimming pared 4 bases from V and 5 bases from J, leaving 14 bases between. The CDR3 is 14 amino acids. CDR1 is SEHNR and CDR2 is FQNEAQ in the germline V gene (reference sequence). CDR3 sequence (DNA): TGTGCCAGCAGCTCAATGACCGTCCCGGAGACCCAGTACTTC. The encoded protein is CASSSMTVPETQYF.

The genes are TRBV9 and TRBJ1-6, with D possibly being TRBD1 (6 bases). Germline V gives CDR1 SGDLS, CDR2 YYNGEE. The germline V and J ends were trimmed by 5 bases and 6 bases, with 9 bases remaining between them. The CDR3 extends over 13 amino acids. In DNA, the CDR3 is TGTGCCAGCAGGGGGGCTCCTAATTCACCCCTCCACTTT. Translating gives CASRGAPNSPLHF. Filled out from reference TRBV9 and TRBJ1-6, the complete variable domain reads DSGVTQTPKHLITATGQRVTLRCSPRSGDLSVYWYQQSLDQGLQFLIQYYNGEERAKGNILERFSAQQFPDLHSELNLSSLELGDSALYFCASRGAPNSPLHFGNGTRLTVT.